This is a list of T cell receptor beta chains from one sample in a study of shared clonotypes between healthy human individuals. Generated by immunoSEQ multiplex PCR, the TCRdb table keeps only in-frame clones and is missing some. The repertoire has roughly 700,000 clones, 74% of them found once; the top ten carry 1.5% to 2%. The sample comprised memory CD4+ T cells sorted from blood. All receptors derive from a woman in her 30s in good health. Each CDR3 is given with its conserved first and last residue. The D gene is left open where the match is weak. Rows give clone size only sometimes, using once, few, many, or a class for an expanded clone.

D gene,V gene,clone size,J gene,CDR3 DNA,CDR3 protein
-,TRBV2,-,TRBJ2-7,TGTGCCAGCACCTCTGAAGGGAGCTCCTACGAGCAGTACTTC,CASTSEGSSYEQYF
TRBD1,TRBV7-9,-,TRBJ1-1,TGTGCCAGCAGCTTAGGGGACAGGGAGGCTTTCTTT,CASSLGDREAFF
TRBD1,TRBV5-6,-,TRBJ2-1,TGTGCCAGCAGCTGGGATATTCCGGGACAGGGGCTGGGGTACAATGAGCAGTTCTTC,CASSWDIPGQGLGYNEQFF
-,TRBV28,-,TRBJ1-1,TGTGCCAGTCTGAGCGGGGCAAACACTGAAGCTTTCTTT,CASLSGANTEAFF
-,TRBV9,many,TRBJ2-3,TGTGCCAGCAGCCTGGGACAATCTAGCACAGATACGCAGTATTTT,CASSLGQSSTDTQYF
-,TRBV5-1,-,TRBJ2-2,TGCGCCAGCAGCTTGGACAGGACCACCGGGGAGCTGTTTTTT,CASSLDRTTGELFF
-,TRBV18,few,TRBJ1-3,TGTGCCAGCTCACCTGCCCAGATTGGAAACACCATATATTTT,CASSPAQIGNTIYF
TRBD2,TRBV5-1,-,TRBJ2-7,TGCGCCAGCAGCTTGGAGGCTAGCGGGAGAGACCACGAGCAGTACTTC,CASSLEASGRDHEQYF
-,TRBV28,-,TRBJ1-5,TGTGCCACCGACAGGAGCAATCAGCCCCAGCATTTT,CATDRSNQPQHF
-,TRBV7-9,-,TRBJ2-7,TGTGCCAGCAGCTCCGGACCCTGGGAGCAGTACTTC,CASSSGPWEQYF
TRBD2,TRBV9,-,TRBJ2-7,TGTGCCAGCAGCGTTGGACTAGCGGGAGGCCCCAGGGACTACGAGCAGTACTTC,CASSVGLAGGPRDYEQYF